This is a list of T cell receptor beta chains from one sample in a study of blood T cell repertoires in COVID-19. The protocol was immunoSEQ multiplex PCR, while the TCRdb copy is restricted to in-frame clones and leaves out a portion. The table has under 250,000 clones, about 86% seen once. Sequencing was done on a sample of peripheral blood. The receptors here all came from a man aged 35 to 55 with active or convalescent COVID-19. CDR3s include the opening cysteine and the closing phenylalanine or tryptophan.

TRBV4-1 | CASSQKAFRVAGYNEQFF
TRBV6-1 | CASSQTARNKEPQHF
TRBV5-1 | CASSLQQDNSPLHF
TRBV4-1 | CAPRRGDTQYF
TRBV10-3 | CATQGAYEQYF
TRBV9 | CASSVGGRAGDSPLHF
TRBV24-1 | CATSDSQGTGYGYTF
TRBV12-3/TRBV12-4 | CASGSTGEETQYF
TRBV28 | CASSQSNTGELFF
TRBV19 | CASTPGGRDYGYTF
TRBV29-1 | CSVEEGTSGPYNEQFF
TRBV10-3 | CAISESGQGGYTF
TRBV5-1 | CASSRTGGINYGYTF
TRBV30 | CAWSAGSGYTF
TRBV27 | CASSPVQGNQPQHF
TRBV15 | CATSRTGLRTEAFF
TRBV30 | CAWSSGLTLVTQYF
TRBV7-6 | CASSLAQAIHWNEQFF
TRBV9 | CASSDRTGDEQFF
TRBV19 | CASSIGQTSGNTIYF
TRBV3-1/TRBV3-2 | CASSFYRVANTEAFF
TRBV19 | CASRAGVTPDTQYF
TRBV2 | CASSGGGGYEQFF
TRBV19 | CASSKTASSNQPQHF
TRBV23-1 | CASSQSIIRGEPQHF
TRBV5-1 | CASSFEAGGPGGELFF
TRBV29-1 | CSVGGGEKPQHF
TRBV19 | CASSTGFSGNTIYF
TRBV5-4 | CASSLDRALSQPQHF
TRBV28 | CASSGGGAREKLFF
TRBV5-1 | CASSEGQGREKLFF
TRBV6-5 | CASSRLGGTNEKLFF
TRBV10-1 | CASSDITGSTTDTQYF
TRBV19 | CASSSLNQPQHF
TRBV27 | CASSYHGQSSYEQYF
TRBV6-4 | CASSDARNTGELFF
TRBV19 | CASSIEGTLNSPLHF
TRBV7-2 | CASGRGAGAETQYF
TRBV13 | CASSLSSSSSYEQYF
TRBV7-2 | CASSPGNTPHNEQFF
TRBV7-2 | CASSLGGSGTREKLFF
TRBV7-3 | CASSPIYTGSTDTQYF
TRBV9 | CASSLENGVFYGYTF
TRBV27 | CASSFGVNYGYTF
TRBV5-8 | CASSPNSYGYTF
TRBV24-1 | CATSEGSGSVYNEQFF